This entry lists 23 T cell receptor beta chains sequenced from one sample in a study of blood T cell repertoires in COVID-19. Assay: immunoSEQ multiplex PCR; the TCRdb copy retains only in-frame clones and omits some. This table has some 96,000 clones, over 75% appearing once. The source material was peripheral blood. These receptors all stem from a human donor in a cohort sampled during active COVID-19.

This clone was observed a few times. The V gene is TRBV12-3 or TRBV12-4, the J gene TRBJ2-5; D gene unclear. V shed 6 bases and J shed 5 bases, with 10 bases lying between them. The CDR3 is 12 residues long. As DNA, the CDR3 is TGTGCCAGCAGCCCACTGGGCGAGACCCAGTACTTC. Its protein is CASSPLGETQYF.

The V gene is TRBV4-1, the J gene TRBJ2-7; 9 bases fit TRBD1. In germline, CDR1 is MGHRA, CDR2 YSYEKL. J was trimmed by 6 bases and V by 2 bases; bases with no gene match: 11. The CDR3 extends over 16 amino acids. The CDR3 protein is CASSQTTGGFPFEQYF. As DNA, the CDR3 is TGCGCCAGCAGCCAAACAACAGGGGGCTTCCCCTTCGAGCAGTACTTC.

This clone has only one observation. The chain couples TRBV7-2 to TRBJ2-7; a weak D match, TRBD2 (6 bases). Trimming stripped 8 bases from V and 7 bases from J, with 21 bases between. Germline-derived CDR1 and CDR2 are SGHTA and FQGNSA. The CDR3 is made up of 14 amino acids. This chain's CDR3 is CASSRGGEAWEQYF. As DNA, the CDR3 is TGTGCCAGCTCCCGGGGCGGGGAGGCCTGGGAGCAGTACTTC.

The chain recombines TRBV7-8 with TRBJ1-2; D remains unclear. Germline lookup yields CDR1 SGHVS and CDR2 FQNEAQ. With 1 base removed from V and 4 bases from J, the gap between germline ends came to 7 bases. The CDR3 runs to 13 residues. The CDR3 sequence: CASSLDVGYGYTF. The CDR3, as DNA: TGTGCCAGCAGCTTAGACGTCGGCTATGGCTACACCTTC.

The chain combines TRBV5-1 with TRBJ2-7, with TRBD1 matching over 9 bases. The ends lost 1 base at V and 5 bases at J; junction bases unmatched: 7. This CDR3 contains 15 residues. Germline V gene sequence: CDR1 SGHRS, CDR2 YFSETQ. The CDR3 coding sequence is TGCGCCAGCAGCTTGTGGGGCGACAGGGGGAACGAGCAGTACTTC. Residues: CASSLWGDRGNEQYF.

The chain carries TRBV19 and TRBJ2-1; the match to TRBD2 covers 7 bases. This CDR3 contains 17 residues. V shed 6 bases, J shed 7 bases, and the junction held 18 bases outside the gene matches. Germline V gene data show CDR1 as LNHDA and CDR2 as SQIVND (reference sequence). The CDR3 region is CASSPGGGRERINEQFF. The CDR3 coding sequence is TGTGCCAGTAGCCCCGGCGGAGGGAGGGAGAGAATTAATGAGCAGTTCTTC.

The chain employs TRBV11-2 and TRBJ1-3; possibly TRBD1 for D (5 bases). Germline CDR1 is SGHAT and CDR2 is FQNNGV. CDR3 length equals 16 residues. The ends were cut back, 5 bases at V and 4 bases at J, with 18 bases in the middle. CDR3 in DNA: TGTGCCAGCAGCCCAGCAGAGAACAGGTTGGGAAACACCATATATTTT. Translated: CASSPAENRLGNTIYF.

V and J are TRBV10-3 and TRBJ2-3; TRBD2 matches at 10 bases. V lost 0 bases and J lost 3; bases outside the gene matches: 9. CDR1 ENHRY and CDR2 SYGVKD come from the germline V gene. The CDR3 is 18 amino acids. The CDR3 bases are TGTGCCATCAGTGAGTCAAAGGCTAGCGGGAGTTGGACAGATACGCAGTATTTT. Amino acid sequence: CAISESKASGSWTDTQYF.

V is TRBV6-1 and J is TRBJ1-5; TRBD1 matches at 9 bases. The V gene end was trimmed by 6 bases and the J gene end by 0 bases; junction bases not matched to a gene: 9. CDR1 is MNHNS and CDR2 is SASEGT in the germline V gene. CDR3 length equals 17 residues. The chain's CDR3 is CASREPGQGYSNQPQHF. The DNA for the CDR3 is TGTGCCAGCAGAGAACCGGGACAGGGTTATAGCAATCAGCCCCAGCATTTT.

The CDR3 DNA reads as TGTGCCAGCAGCTTAGACAGGGGGATGTACGAGCAGTACTTC. Translation: CASSLDRGMYEQYF. The V and J genes are TRBV7-2 and TRBJ2-7, with TRBD1 matching over 8 bases. The V and J ends lost 1 base and 4 bases, in that order; junction bases with no gene match: 3. Germline V gene sequence: CDR1 SGHTA, CDR2 FQGNSA. This CDR3 contains 14 residues.

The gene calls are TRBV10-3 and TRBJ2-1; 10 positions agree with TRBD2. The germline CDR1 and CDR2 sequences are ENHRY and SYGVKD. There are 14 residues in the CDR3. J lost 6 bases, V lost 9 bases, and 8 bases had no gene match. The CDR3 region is CAIRLAGVSNEQFF. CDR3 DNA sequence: TGTGCCATTCGGCTAGCGGGAGTCTCCAATGAGCAGTTCTTC.

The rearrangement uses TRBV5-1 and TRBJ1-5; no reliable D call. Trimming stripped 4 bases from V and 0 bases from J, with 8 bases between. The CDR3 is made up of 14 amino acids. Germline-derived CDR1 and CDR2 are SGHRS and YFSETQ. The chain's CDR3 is CASSLGSSNQPQHF. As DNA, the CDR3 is TGCGCCAGCAGCCTCGGGAGTAGCAATCAGCCCCAGCATTTT.

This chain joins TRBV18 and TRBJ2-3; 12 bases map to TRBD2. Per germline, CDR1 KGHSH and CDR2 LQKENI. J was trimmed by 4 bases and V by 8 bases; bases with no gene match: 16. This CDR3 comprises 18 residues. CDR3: CASTTSRGLAGIADTQYF. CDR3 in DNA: TGTGCCAGCACCACCTCCAGAGGACTAGCGGGAATCGCAGATACGCAGTATTTT.

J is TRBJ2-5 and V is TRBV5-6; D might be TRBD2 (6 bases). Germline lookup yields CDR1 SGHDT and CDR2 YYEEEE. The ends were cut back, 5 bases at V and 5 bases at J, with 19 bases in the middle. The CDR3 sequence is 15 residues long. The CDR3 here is CASRRRLTSLETQYF. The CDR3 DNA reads TGTGCCAGCAGACGTCGACTTACTAGCTTGGAGACCCAGTACTTC. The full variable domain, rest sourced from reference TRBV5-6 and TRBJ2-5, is DAGVTQSPTHLIKTRGQQVTLRCSPKSGHDTVSWYQQALGQGPQFIFQYYEEEERQRGNFPDRFSGHQFPNYSSELNVNALLLGDSALYLCASRRRLTSLETQYFGPGTRLLVL.

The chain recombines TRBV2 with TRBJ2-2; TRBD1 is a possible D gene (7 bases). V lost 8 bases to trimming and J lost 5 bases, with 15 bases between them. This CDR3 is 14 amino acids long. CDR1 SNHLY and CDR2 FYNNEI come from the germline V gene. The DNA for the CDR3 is TGTGCCAGCTCGCAGGGGGGCGGGACCGGGGAGCTGTTTTTT. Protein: CASSQGGGTGELFF.

Here the CDR3 DNA reads TGTGCCAGCAGCCCGGGACTAGCGGTCTTCTACAATGAGCAGTTCTTC. Protein sequence: CASSPGLAVFYNEQFF. The rearrangement links TRBV11-2 to TRBJ2-1, with 11 bases fitting TRBD2. The CDR3 spans 16 residues. Germline V gene lookup returns CDR1 SGHAT and CDR2 FQNNGV. The J segment lost 3 bases and the V segment lost 5 bases, leaving 6 bases of the junction unmatched.

CDR3 loop: CASSDGAGGRTDTQYF. The CDR3 nucleotides are TGCGCCAGCAGTGACGGTGCGGGGGGACGCACAGATACGCAGTATTTT. The chain carries TRBV10-1 and TRBJ2-3; TRBD2 aligns across 8 bases. Trimming removed 3 bases from V and 1 base from J; junction bases left unmatched: 6. The germline CDR1 and CDR2 sequences are WNHNN and SYGVQD (reference sequence). The CDR3 spans 16 residues.

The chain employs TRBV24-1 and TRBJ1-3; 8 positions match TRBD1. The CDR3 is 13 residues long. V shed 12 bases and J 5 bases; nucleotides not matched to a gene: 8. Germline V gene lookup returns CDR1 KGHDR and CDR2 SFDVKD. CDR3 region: CAPLDRVRNTIYF. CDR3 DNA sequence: TGTGCCCCACTGGACAGGGTGAGAAACACCATATATTTT.

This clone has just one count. CDR3 in DNA: TGTGCCAGCAGTACTTACAGGGGGTGGGAGACCCAGTACTTC. The encoded protein is CASSTYRGWETQYF. This rearrangement joins TRBV6-6 to TRBJ2-5; TRBD1 matches at 8 bases. The CDR3 contains 14 residues. CDR1 and CDR2 from the germline V gene are MNHNY and SVGAGI (reference sequence). V lost 5 bases, J lost 5 bases, and 7 bases stayed unmatched.

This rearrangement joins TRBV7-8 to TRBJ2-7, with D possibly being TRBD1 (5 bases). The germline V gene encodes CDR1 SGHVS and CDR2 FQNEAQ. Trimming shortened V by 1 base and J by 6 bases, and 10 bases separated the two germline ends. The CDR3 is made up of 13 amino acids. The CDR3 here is CASSLERGSEQYF. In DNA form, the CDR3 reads TGTGCCAGCAGCTTAGAAAGGGGAAGCGAGCAGTACTTC.

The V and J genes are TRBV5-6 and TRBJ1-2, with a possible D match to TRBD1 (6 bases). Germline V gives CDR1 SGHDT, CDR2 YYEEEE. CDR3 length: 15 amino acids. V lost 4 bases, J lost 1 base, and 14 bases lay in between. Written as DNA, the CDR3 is TGTGCCAGCAGCCTGGACAGCACCCTTAACTATGGCTACACCTTC. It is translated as CASSLDSTLNYGYTF.

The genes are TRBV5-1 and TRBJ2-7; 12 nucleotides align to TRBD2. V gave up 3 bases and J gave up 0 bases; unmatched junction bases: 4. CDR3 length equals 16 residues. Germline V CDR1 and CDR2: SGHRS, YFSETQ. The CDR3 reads CASSSGLAGFSYEQYF. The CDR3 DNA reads TGCGCCAGCAGCTCGGGACTAGCGGGTTTCTCCTACGAGCAGTACTTC.

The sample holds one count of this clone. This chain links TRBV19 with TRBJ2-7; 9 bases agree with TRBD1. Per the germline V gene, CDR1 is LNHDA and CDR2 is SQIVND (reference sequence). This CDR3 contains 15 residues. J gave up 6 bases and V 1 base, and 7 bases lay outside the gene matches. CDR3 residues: CASSIAPTGGSEQYF. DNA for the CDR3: TGTGCCAGTAGTATAGCTCCGACAGGGGGTTCCGAGCAGTACTTC. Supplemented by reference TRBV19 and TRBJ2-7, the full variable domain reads DGGITQSPKYLFRKEGQNVTLSCEQNLNHDAMYWYRQDPGQGLRLIYYSQIVNDFQKGDIAEGYSVSREKKESFPLTVTSAQKNPTAFYLCASSIAPTGGSEQYFGPGTRLTVT.